A selection of T cell receptor beta chains follows, all from one sample in a study of blood T cell repertoires in COVID-19. Sequencing used immunoSEQ multiplex PCR; TCRdb keeps in-frame clones, though not all of them. This sample has 150,000 to 200,000 clones, with approximately 81% found just once. Sequencing was carried out using PBMCs or T cells enriched from blood (not recorded which). The receptors here all came from a woman aged 40 to 50 with acute COVID-19. Each CDR3 is given with its conserved first and last residue. Each record gives: V gene, CDR3 protein.

>TRBV6-4
CASSEGQGPYNEQFF
>TRBV30
CAWSVLLQGPGYTF
>TRBV7-8
CASSGQGFDYGYTF
>TRBV30
CAWSIAGLASEQYF
>TRBV12-3/TRBV12-4
CASSLYGTEAFF
>TRBV9
CASSDREGPGSPLHF
>TRBV19
CASSIGFGSTDTQYF
>TRBV2
CASPSGPGDTQYF
>TRBV10-3
CAISEPGTGSTDEQFF
>TRBV29-1
CSGLGGASYEQYF
>TRBV6-6
CASSPDRGPGRNTEAFF
>TRBV5-1
CASTPLEQGASYNEQFF
>TRBV6-5
CASSWADNQPQHF
>TRBV5-1
CASSLDGLAGGNNEQFF
>TRBV9
CASSTSASTEQFF
>TRBV5-8
CASGDGLAEPDTQYF
>TRBV5-1
CASSLKPTGENQPQHF
>TRBV5-1
CASSLEGDEQYF
>TRBV10-1
CASSDRQGGYNEQFF
>TRBV30
CAWSPNNYGYTF
>TRBV19
CASSANGGAPEETQYF
>TRBV6-5
CASSRDRSTDTQYF
>TRBV12-3/TRBV12-4
CASSPNAREAFF
>TRBV11-3
CASSLVGGSGELFF
>TRBV4-1
CASSHDRGETNEKLFF
>TRBV19
CASSPRRDSAHTEAFF
>TRBV7-9
CASSLPENREAFF
>TRBV7-8
CASSLPLAGFTDTQYF
>TRBV2
CASSDSTGNYGYTF
>TRBV27
CASSISGSFYEQFF
>TRBV10-2
CASSELPGPWEERGYTF
>TRBV3-1/TRBV3-2
CASSQVAGPSRETQYF
>TRBV28
CASSPPRVYTEAFF
>TRBV5-8
CASSLWIGQGGGAFF
>TRBV21-1
CASSRGLYQFF
>TRBV27
CASSFRGETQYF
>TRBV11-2
CASSITSGRADEQFF